A single T cell receptor beta chain is shown here with its context. This entry belongs to a study of blood T cell repertoires in COVID-19. Method: immunoSEQ multiplex PCR; TCRdb's copy keeps in-frame clones and lacks some. Of 250,000 or so clones listed, approximately 90% are singletons. The CDR3 has 11 amino acids. The germline V gene has CDR1 SGHTA and CDR2 FQGNSA. V trimming: 5 bases; J trimming: 13 bases; junction bases outside the gene matches: 5. The sequencing input was peripheral blood. This sequence originates from a woman aged 25 to 39 with COVID-19, enrolled during active disease. This chain connects TRBV7-2 to TRBJ2-5; TRBD1 agrees at 9 bases. For the CDR3, the DNA is TGTGCCAGCAGCCCCGGACAGGGGCGGTACTTC. As protein: CASSPGQGRYF.